The 31 T cell receptor beta chains reported below all come from one sample, sequenced in a study of molecular identifiers for immune sequencing clone quantification (dated by TCRdb to the late 2010s). Library construction relied on PCR. Sequencing instrument: Illumina HiSeq 4000. TCRdb ran its own pipeline on the public reads, namely fastp trimming at Q25 and MiXCR clone calling, and kept in-frame beta chains. Merged by CDR3 protein, the rows form single entries marked with the most common genes and DNA. The sample yields under 600,000 distinct CDR3 sequences; over 20% were counted once. Of the sample, approximately 0.84% falls within the top ten clones. The specimen sequenced was naive CD8+ T cells from blood, with Jurkat cell RNA spiked in. Per the publication, the cell subset or site label means: FACS-sorted CD8+CD4-CCR7+CD45RA+ naive T cells. The receptor set was obtained from a human donor in good health. Some libraries in this study had Jurkat cell RNA spiked in.

Here the CDR3 reads CASSQDRPGPGHYEQYF. The CDR3 DNA is TGCGCCAGCAGCCAAGATCGGCCGGGACCTGGTCACTACGAGCAGTACTTC. V usage is TRBV4-3 and J usage is TRBJ2-7; D assignment may be TRBD1 or TRBD2 (5 bases each). Trimming pared 0 bases from V and 3 bases from J, leaving 18 bases between. From germline, CDR1 is LGHNA and CDR2 YSLEER. This CDR3 comprises 17 residues.

This clonotype has a handful of counts. The chain carries TRBV4-3 and TRBJ1-6; 9 nucleotides line up with TRBD1. The CDR3 contains 16 residues. CDR1 is LGHNA and CDR2 is YSLEER in the germline V gene. The V and J ends lost 1 base and 7 bases, in that order; junction bases with no gene match: 5. Here the CDR3 reads CASSQGTGGSNSPLHF. The CDR3 DNA reads as TGCGCCAGCAGCCAAGGAACAGGGGGCTCCAATTCACCCCTCCACTTT.

This clonotype has at least ten counts. The V gene is TRBV7-9, the J gene TRBJ2-7, with TRBD2 matching over 8 bases. The ends lost 5 bases at V and 3 bases at J; junction bases unmatched: 6. The CDR3 totals 14 residues. From germline, CDR1 is SEHNR and CDR2 FQNEAQ (reference sequence). CDR3 loop: CASSQTGTSYEQYF. The CDR3 DNA sequence: TGTGCCAGCAGCCAAACGGGGACTAGCTACGAGCAGTACTTC. Based on the CDR3 plus reference TRBV7-9 and TRBJ2-7, the full variable domain is DTGVSQNPRHKITKRGQNVTFRCDPISEHNRLYWYRQTLGQGPEFLTYFQNEAQLEKSRLLSDRFSAERPKGSFSTLEIQRTEQGDSAMYLCASSQTGTSYEQYFGPGTRLTVT.

V is TRBV12-3 or TRBV12-4 and J is TRBJ2-2; D remains unclear. This CDR3 has 12 amino acids. Between the trimmed V and J ends, which lost 10 bases and 1 base, there was a span of 7 bases. In DNA, the CDR3 is TGTGCCATCCGATTGAACACCGGGGAGCTGTTTTTT. Encoded protein: CAIRLNTGELFF.

This clonotype was found a few times. The V call is TRBV27, the J call TRBJ2-1; the D gene could be TRBD1 or TRBD2 (5 bases each). The V end lost 2 bases, the J end lost 8 bases, and 10 bases lay between the germline ends. CDR3 length: 13 amino acids. Germline-derived CDR1 and CDR2 are MNHEY and SMNVEV (reference sequence). The CDR3 DNA reads TGTGCCAGCAGTTTAGAGGGGCACCATGAGCAGTTCTTC. Translated, it gives CASSLEGHHEQFF.

Notes on this clonotype: A much bigger clone sits one base away, suggesting this may be a read error. The chain couples TRBV7-9 to TRBJ1-5; D remains unclear. The DNA end is more similar to TRBJ2-3, so the J call may be wrong. In germline, CDR1 is SEHNR, CDR2 FQNEAQ (reference sequence). The CDR3 sequence is 12 residues long. This CDR3 reads CASSFWGQPQYF. CDR3 bases: TGTGCCAGCAGCTTTTGGGGTCAGCCCCAGTATTTT.

The table lists this clonotype with a count of one. Sequence at one end of the junction differs from germline and may be a read error. The J gene is TRBJ1-1, the V gene TRBV20-1, with 7 positions matching TRBD1. Germline-derived CDR1 and CDR2 are DFQATT and SNEGSKA (reference sequence). CDR3 size: 16 residues. CDR3 nucleotide sequence: TGCAGTGGGATGGAGGGGGCTAATTCATGGAACACTAAAGCTTTCTTT. Translating it yields CSGMEGANSWNTKAFF.

This clonotype was seen repeatedly, ten times or more. The V call is TRBV13, the J call TRBJ1-1; the D is unclear. V was trimmed by 0 bases and J by 0 bases, leaving 5 bases between them. CDR3 length: 14 amino acids. Germline CDR1 and CDR2: PRHDT and FYEKMQ (reference sequence). CDR3 residues: CASSLGRLNTEAFF. CDR3 nucleotide sequence: TGTGCCAGCAGCTTAGGGCGCCTGAACACTGAAGCTTTCTTT.

The chain is built from TRBV20-1 and TRBJ2-7, with TRBD2 matching 11 bases. Per the germline V gene, CDR1 is DFQATT and CDR2 is SNEGSKA (reference sequence). V lost 3 bases, J lost 2 bases, and 9 bases stayed unmatched. The CDR3 loop spans 16 amino acids. CDR3 amino acids: CSASSIGSGGAYEQYF. CDR3 nucleotides: TGCAGTGCTAGCTCAATAGGTAGCGGGGGGGCCTACGAGCAGTACTTC.

The gene calls are TRBV19 and TRBJ2-7, with D possibly TRBD2 on 5 matching bases. V was shortened by 3 bases and J by 2 bases, with 11 bases between the two germline ends. Germline loops: CDR1 LNHDA, CDR2 SQIVND (reference sequence). The CDR3 loop spans 14 amino acids. CDR3 coding DNA: TGTGCCAGTAGTATCGGGATTTCGCCCTACGAGCAGTACTTC. It yields the protein CASSIGISPYEQYF.

In this sample, this clonotype turned up many times. This chain joins TRBV20-1 and TRBJ2-7, with TRBD2 matching over 7 bases. Germline V gene sequence: CDR1 DFQATT, CDR2 SNEGSKA (reference sequence). V gave up 5 bases and J gave up 0 bases; unmatched junction bases: 4. This CDR3 is built from 13 residues. The CDR3 sequence: CSASGTNSYEQYF. Written as DNA, the CDR3 is TGCAGTGCTTCCGGGACTAACTCCTACGAGCAGTACTTC.

This clonotype has ten or more counts. The chain combines TRBV4-3 with TRBJ2-3; TRBD2 is a possible D gene (5 bases). Germline assignment: CDR1 LGHNA and CDR2 YSLEER. The V gene lost 0 bases and the J gene lost 4 bases, with 11 bases spanning the gap. The CDR3 contains 15 residues. The CDR3 loop reads CASSQDGGPADTQYF. CDR3 in DNA: TGCGCCAGCAGCCAAGATGGCGGGCCTGCAGATACGCAGTATTTT.

The J gene is TRBJ2-7, the V gene TRBV7-9; D is unresolved. The germline V gene encodes CDR1 SEHNR and CDR2 FQNEAQ (reference sequence). The CDR3 covers 13 residues. Trimming left V 1 base short and J 5 bases short, with 9 bases between. The CDR3 is CASSLELGDEQYF. The CDR3 coding sequence is TGTGCCAGCAGCTTAGAGTTGGGTGACGAGCAGTACTTC. The full variable domain, with the rest looked up from reference TRBV7-9 and TRBJ2-7, is DTGVSQNPRHKITKRGQNVTFRCDPISEHNRLYWYRQTLGQGPEFLTYFQNEAQLEKSRLLSDRFSAERPKGSFSTLEIQRTEQGDSAMYLCASSLELGDEQYFGPGTRLTVT.

Turning to this clonotype: Relative to the germline gene, one junction end is altered; a read error may explain this. The rearrangement joins TRBV5-6 to TRBJ2-7, with D tentatively TRBD1 (5 bases). In germline, CDR1 is SGHDT, CDR2 YYEEEE. There are 14 residues in the CDR3. CDR3 region: CANSLVQGSYEQYF. The CDR3 nucleotides read TGTGCCAACAGCTTGGTGCAGGGTTCTTACGAGCAGTACTTC.

The V gene is TRBV7-9, the J gene TRBJ2-7; D ambiguous. V was cut by 4 bases and J by 2 bases, with 12 bases left in between. Germline CDR1 SEHNR, CDR2 FQNEAQ (reference sequence). CDR3 length: 14 residues. The CDR3 loop is CASSSGPITYEQYF. The CDR3 DNA is TGTGCCAGCAGCTCAGGACCGATAACCTACGAGCAGTACTTC. Using reference TRBV7-9 and TRBJ2-7 for the parts outside the CDR3, the full variable domain is DTGVSQNPRHKITKRGQNVTFRCDPISEHNRLYWYRQTLGQGPEFLTYFQNEAQLEKSRLLSDRFSAERPKGSFSTLEIQRTEQGDSAMYLCASSSGPITYEQYFGPGTRLTVT.

Only a few counts were recorded for this clonotype. This sequence joins TRBV2 and TRBJ1-1; TRBD1 matches 11 bases. The CDR3 length is 13 residues. Germline-derived CDR1 and CDR2 are SNHLY and FYNNEI. V was clipped by 10 bases and J by 6 bases; unmatched bases: 7. In DNA form, the CDR3 reads TGTGCCACCCCGGGACAGGGGGACGCTGAAGCTTTCTTT. Amino acids: CATPGQGDAEAFF.

This clonotype was found many times. The J gene is TRBJ2-7, the V gene TRBV28; D remains ambiguous. The CDR3 extends over 14 amino acids. The V end was cut by 2 bases, the J end by 2 bases, with 10 bases between. Germline values: CDR1 MDHEN, CDR2 SYDVKM. The DNA for the CDR3 is TGTGCCAGCAGTTTAGGGATCGGAACCTACGAGCAGTACTTC. Amino acid sequence: CASSLGIGTYEQYF.

This clonotype was seen more than once but under ten times. The chain has TRBV20-1 and TRBJ2-7; D perhaps matches TRBD1 (7 bases). The length of the CDR3 is 14 residues. From germline, CDR1 is DFQATT and CDR2 SNEGSKA (reference sequence). V was pared by 3 bases and J by 2 bases, with 14 bases between. CDR3 DNA: TGCAGTGCTAGGGAGGGACAGAGAACCTACGAGCAGTACTTC. Residues: CSAREGQRTYEQYF.

The chain carries TRBV6-2 or TRBV6-3 and TRBJ2-1, with D unclear. Germline V gene sequence: CDR1 MNHEY, CDR2 SVGEGT. V lost 6 bases to trimming and J lost 7 bases, with 19 bases between them. CDR3 length: 15 amino acids. Here the CDR3 reads CASSFPQIPLNEQFF. In DNA, the CDR3 is TGTGCCAGCAGCTTTCCACAGATACCGCTTAATGAGCAGTTCTTC.

The chain links TRBV7-9 to TRBJ2-1; weak D call: TRBD2 (6 bases). Germline CDR1 is SEHNR and CDR2 is FQNEAQ (reference sequence). This CDR3 is 15 amino acids long. V lost 4 bases, J lost 4 bases, and 14 bases lay in between. Here the CDR3 DNA reads TGTGCCAGCAGCTACATAGCGGCGCATTACAATGAGCAGTTCTTC. Amino acid sequence: CASSYIAAHYNEQFF.

There are many counts of this clonotype. The chain employs TRBV4-1 and TRBJ2-7; TRBD1 or TRBD2 may be the D gene (5 bases each). The V gene's germline CDR1 is MGHRA and CDR2 YSYEKL. V lost 0 bases to trimming and J lost 3 bases, with 6 bases between them. The CDR3 has 13 residues. CDR3: CASSQDGGYEQYF. The CDR3 DNA follows: TGCGCCAGCAGCCAAGATGGGGGCTACGAGCAGTACTTC.

The rearrangement uses TRBV4-3 and TRBJ1-1, with TRBD1 as a possible D gene (5 bases). Germline V gene sequence: CDR1 LGHNA, CDR2 YSLEER. CDR3 length: 14 amino acids. The V end lost 0 bases, the J end lost 3 bases, and 8 bases lay between the germline ends. The CDR3 sequence: CASSQDRDDTEAFF. The CDR3 DNA is TGCGCCAGCAGCCAAGACAGGGATGACACTGAAGCTTTCTTT.

The genes are TRBV30 and TRBJ2-1; a weak D match, TRBD1 (6 bases). CDR1 is GTSNPN, CDR2 SVGIG, per germline (reference sequence). This CDR3 has 13 amino acids. V gave up 2 bases and J gave up 6 bases, with 11 bases separating them. The CDR3 protein is CAWSLGQINEQFF. CDR3 in DNA: TGTGCCTGGAGTCTAGGACAGATCAATGAGCAGTTCTTC.

This clonotype showed up just a few times. V usage is TRBV14 and J usage is TRBJ1-1; D is undetermined. Germline CDR1 reads SGHDN; CDR2 reads FVKESK. This CDR3 spans 15 amino acids. Trimming pared 0 bases from V and 1 base from J, leaving 9 bases between. The CDR3 loop reads CASSQERLPNTEAFF. Here the CDR3 DNA reads TGTGCCAGCAGCCAAGAGAGATTGCCGAACACTGAAGCTTTCTTT.

This clonotype was seen a handful of times. This chain joins TRBV5-6 and TRBJ2-7; 8 bases fit TRBD2. V lost 0 bases, J lost 0 bases, and 5 bases stayed unmatched. CDR3 length: 16 residues. From germline, CDR1 is SGHDT and CDR2 YYEEEE. Written as DNA, the CDR3 is TGTGCCAGCAGCTTGGAAGGACTAGCAGTCTCCTACGAGCAGTACTTC. Translation: CASSLEGLAVSYEQYF.

This clonotype was counted at least ten times. This sequence joins TRBV9 and TRBJ2-7, with D perhaps TRBD2 (5 bases). CDR1 is SGDLS, CDR2 YYNGEE, per germline. CDR3 length equals 15 residues. V was cut by 4 bases and J by 5 bases, with 19 bases left in between. CDR3: CASSPDPGLSNEQYF. CDR3 DNA sequence: TGTGCCAGCAGCCCCGACCCGGGATTGAGTAACGAGCAGTACTTC.

The chain links TRBV2 to TRBJ2-3, with TRBD2 identical over 8 bases. This CDR3 region has 18 residues. Germline CDR1 is SNHLY and CDR2 is FYNNEI. J was trimmed by 0 bases and V by 6 bases; bases with no gene match: 14. The chain's CDR3 is CASSYQRGGRMSTDTQYF. The CDR3 coding sequence is TGTGCCAGCAGCTACCAACGGGGGGGCCGGATGAGCACAGATACGCAGTATTTT.

In its sample, this clonotype was seen many times. J is TRBJ2-3 and V is TRBV7-9, with TRBD2 matching 7 bases. The germline V gene encodes CDR1 SEHNR and CDR2 FQNEAQ (reference sequence). The CDR3 is 21 residues long. The J segment lost 0 bases and the V segment lost 1 base, leaving 19 bases of the junction unmatched. The CDR3 DNA reads TGTGCCAGCAGCTTAGTTCGTATCGTGGCTAGCGGACCTTTCAGCACAGATACGCAGTATTTT. It codes for CASSLVRIVASGPFSTDTQYF.

This sequence joins TRBV9 and TRBJ1-1; D might be TRBD1 (5 bases). The CDR3 has 14 residues. Deletions cut 4 bases from V and 7 bases from J, with 17 bases between. CDR1 is SGDLS and CDR2 is YYNGEE in the germline V gene. This CDR3 is CASSPGRGEDEAFF. The CDR3 nucleotides are TGTGCCAGCAGCCCCGGTAGGGGTGAGGATGAAGCTTTCTTT.

This chain joins TRBV20-1 and TRBJ2-2, with 8 positions matching TRBD1. Germline CDR1 reads DFQATT; CDR2 reads SNEGSKA (reference sequence). The V and J ends lost 5 bases and 6 bases, in that order; junction bases with no gene match: 8. The CDR3 loop spans 14 amino acids. CDR3 residues: CSAFRDRFSGELFF. The CDR3 DNA sequence: TGCAGTGCTTTTCGGGACAGGTTCTCCGGGGAGCTGTTTTTT.

This clonotype was counted many times. The V gene is TRBV13, the J gene TRBJ1-1, with D hard to call. CDR1 and CDR2 (germline): PRHDT, FYEKMQ (reference sequence). Trimming shortened V by 2 bases and J by 0 bases, and 10 bases separated the two germline ends. The CDR3 is 15 residues long. Written as DNA, the CDR3 is TGTGCCAGCAGCTTAATGTCTGGGATGAACACTGAAGCTTTCTTT. Translation: CASSLMSGMNTEAFF. Based on the CDR3 plus reference TRBV13 and TRBJ1-1, the full variable domain is AAGVIQSPRHLIKEKRETATLKCYPIPRHDTVYWYQQGPGQDPQFLISFYEKMQSDKGSIPDRFSAQQFSDYHSELNMSSLELGDSALYFCASSLMSGMNTEAFFGQGTRLTVV.